These T cell receptor beta chains were read from a single sample in a study of blood T cell repertoires in COVID-19. The method was immunoSEQ multiplex PCR; TCRdb's version includes in-frame clones alone and lacks a portion of them. The sample has 95,000 to 150,000 clones; approximately 91% are singletons. Input material: peripheral blood. Receptors were obtained from a woman aged 80 or over with acute or convalescent COVID-19. Each CDR3 is given with its conserved first and last residue. The order of the fields is V gene, J gene, D gene, clone size, CDR3 DNA, CDR3 protein. The D gene is left open where the match is weak. Not every row has a clone size; where given, it reads once, few, many or a size class.

TRBV19,TRBJ2-7,TRBD2,once,TGTGCCACCAGAAGGCCGGGGGGTGGCCGGCGCACCTACGAGCAGTACTTC,CATRRPGGGRRTYEQYF
TRBV10-2,TRBJ2-1,.,.,TGCGCCAGCAGGACAGGCGGAACCTACAATGAGCAGTTCTTC,CASRTGGTYNEQFF
TRBV28,TRBJ2-1,TRBD2,.,TGTGCCAGCAGTTTACTCGGGAGGACCTCCTACAATGAGCAGTTCTTC,CASSLLGRTSYNEQFF
TRBV6-2/TRBV6-3,TRBJ1-1,.,.,TGTGCCAGCAGTACAGGGACTGAAGCTTTCTTT,CASSTGTEAFF
TRBV4-1,TRBJ2-2,TRBD1,.,TGCGCCAGCAGCCAGCCGGGACAGGGTTTTTGGGAGCTGTTTTTT,CASSQPGQGFWELFF
TRBV5-4,TRBJ2-5,.,.,TGTGCCAGCAGCGCCAGGGGATGGTCACGAGAGACCCAGTACTTC,CASSARGWSRETQYF
TRBV5-1,TRBJ2-5,TRBD1,.,TGCGCCAGCAGCATAGGACAGGGGCAGGAGACCCAGTACTTC,CASSIGQGQETQYF
TRBV12-3/TRBV12-4,TRBJ1-1,.,.,TGTGCCAGCAGCCGAGGACAGAACACTGAAGCTTTCTTT,CASSRGQNTEAFF
TRBV2,TRBJ1-5,.,once,TGTGCCAGCAGTGGGGGGGTCAGAGAGCCCCAGCATTTT,CASSGGVREPQHF
TRBV5-4,TRBJ2-2,TRBD1,.,TGTGCCAGCAGCAGAATAAACAGGGGATCGAACACCGGGGAGCTGTTTTTT,CASSRINRGSNTGELFF
TRBV5-1,TRBJ1-4,.,few,TGCGCCAGCAGCGCTACAGGGCCACCTAATGAAAAACTGTTTTTT,CASSATGPPNEKLFF
TRBV4-2,TRBJ2-7,TRBD1,.,TGTGCCAGCAGCCCGGACTCACAGGGGGCCTCCTACGAGCAGTACTTC,CASSPDSQGASYEQYF
TRBV4-3,TRBJ2-1,.,.,TGCGCCAGCAGCCCCCTTCTTAGCGAACTCTCCTACAATGAGCAGTTCTTC,CASSPLLSELSYNEQFF
TRBV5-1,TRBJ1-6,TRBD1,.,TGCGCCAGCAGCTTGGAGCCCCGACAGGGGGCTAATTCACCCCTCCACTTT,CASSLEPRQGANSPLHF
TRBV6-5,TRBJ1-5,TRBD1,.,TGTGCCAGCAGGCTCGACAGGGGCGCCAATCAGCCCCAGCATTTT,CASRLDRGANQPQHF
TRBV5-1,TRBJ1-2,.,.,TGCGCCAGCAGCCCGGACAAAGGCTATGGCTACACCTTC,CASSPDKGYGYTF
TRBV5-8,TRBJ2-7,TRBD1,few,TGTGCCAGCAGCCGGGACAGGGGTGCCGGCGCCGAGCAGTACTTC,CASSRDRGAGAEQYF
TRBV5-4,TRBJ2-7,TRBD2,.,TGTGCCAGCAGCTCGACCGGGACTAGGTCTCAGTACGAGCAGTACTTC,CASSSTGTRSQYEQYF
TRBV5-4,TRBJ2-1,TRBD2,.,TGTGCCAGCAGCTTAGCGGGAGGGCCCGGTAATGAGCAGTTCTTC,CASSLAGGPGNEQFF
TRBV5-1,TRBJ2-1,.,.,TGCGCCAGCAGCTTGCACTTCTCCTCCTACAATGAGCAGTTCTTC,CASSLHFSSYNEQFF
TRBV5-1,TRBJ2-3,.,once,TGCGCCAGCACCCACTCTTTGAAGGATACGCAGTATTTT,CASTHSLKDTQYF
TRBV6-5,TRBJ1-1,.,.,TGTGCCAGCACAGAGGGGGTCAGCACTGAAGCTTTCTTT,CASTEGVSTEAFF
TRBV20-1,TRBJ2-3,TRBD2,.,TGCAGTGCTAGTATGGCTAGCGGGGGGGTCACAGATACGCAGTATTTT,CSASMASGGVTDTQYF
TRBV4-3,TRBJ2-7,.,.,TGCGCCAGCAGCCCTCAGCGCGGCCTGGACGAGCAGTACTTC,CASSPQRGLDEQYF
TRBV5-4,TRBJ1-3,.,.,TGTGCCAGCAGCTTGCGGAGCTCTGGAAACACCATATATTTT,CASSLRSSGNTIYF
TRBV29-1,TRBJ2-1,.,.,TGCAGCGTCACGGAGGGCACCTGGGGGGTTTTCTTC,CSVTEGTWGVFF
TRBV19,TRBJ1-6,.,few,TGTGCCAGTAGTATTTTAGATAATTCACCCCTCCACTTT,CASSILDNSPLHF
TRBV5-1,TRBJ2-7,TRBD2,.,TGCGCCAGCAGCCTACACGGGACTAGCTCCTACGAGCAGTACTTC,CASSLHGTSSYEQYF
TRBV29-1,TRBJ2-3,TRBD1,once,TGCAGCGTTGCCCAGGGGGCAGAGTCAGATACGCAGTATTTT,CSVAQGAESDTQYF
TRBV28,TRBJ2-7,.,.,TGTGCCAGCAGTTTTTGGGGGGAATACGAGCAGTACTTC,CASSFWGEYEQYF
TRBV2,TRBJ2-3,TRBD1,.,TGTGCCAGCAGGGCGACAGGGAATCTTTTGACAGATACGCAGTATTTT,CASRATGNLLTDTQYF
TRBV5-1,TRBJ2-3,TRBD2,.,TGCGCCAGCACCCTACTAGCGGGAGCCGGTCAGTCAGATACGCAGTATTTT,CASTLLAGAGQSDTQYF
TRBV7-9,TRBJ2-7,TRBD1,.,TGTGCCAGCAGCTCGGGACAGACCTACTACGAGCAGTACTTC,CASSSGQTYYEQYF
TRBV7-2,TRBJ1-5,.,once,TGTGCCAGCAGCTTAGGAGGGGGTCTGGGGCCCCAGCATTTT,CASSLGGGLGPQHF
TRBV2,TRBJ2-5,TRBD1,once,TGTGCCAGCAGTGACATGAAGACAGGGGGCTTGGAGACCCAGTACTTC,CASSDMKTGGLETQYF
TRBV20-1,TRBJ2-7,.,.,TGCAGTGCGAGTGGGGGGCACGAGCAGTACTTC,CSASGGHEQYF
TRBV12-2,TRBJ2-7,.,.,TGTGCAAGTCGCTTAGTGTGGCGGAAATACTCCTACGAGCAGTACTTC,CASRLVWRKYSYEQYF
TRBV4-1,TRBJ2-7,TRBD2,.,TGCGCCAGCAGCCAAGAAGGGGCGGGAGGCGAGCAGTACTTC,CASSQEGAGGEQYF
TRBV28,TRBJ1-6,.,.,TGTGCCAGCAGTTTGGGGCGGAATTCACCCCTCCACTTT,CASSLGRNSPLHF
TRBV5-1,TRBJ1-2,TRBD1,.,TGCGCCAGCAGCTTGACAGGGGAGAGTGGCTACACCTTC,CASSLTGESGYTF